Listed below are T cell receptor beta chains from one sample, sequenced in a study of T cell responses to AZD1222 COVID-19 vaccine. Assay used: immunoSEQ multiplex PCR; TCRdb lists only in-frame clones, some missing. The sample lists 120,000 to 150,000 clones, around nine tenths occurring once. The sample here was peripheral blood, taken on day 0 of AZD1222 vaccination. Receptors were obtained from an adult in good health. Each CDR3 is given with its conserved first and last residue. A D gene is named only where the DNA matches it firmly. Clone size appears in some rows only: once, few, many, or a class for an expanded clone.

once	TRBD2	TRBJ2-3	TRBV19	TGTGCCAGTAGTATACTAGCGGGGGGGACAGATACGCAGTATTTT	CASSILAGGTDTQYF
.	TRBD1	TRBJ1-2	TRBV15	TGTGCCACCAGCAGCCCAGGGGGGTATGGCTACACCTTC	CATSSPGGYGYTF
.	.	TRBJ2-3	TRBV6-5	TGTGCCAGCAGGGACTACCTCCGAAATACGCAGTATTTT	CASRDYLRNTQYF
once	TRBD2	TRBJ2-7	TRBV5-5	TGTGCCAGCAGCTTGGCTGGACTAGCGGGGGACTACGAGCAGTACTTC	CASSLAGLAGDYEQYF
.	.	TRBJ2-5	TRBV28	TGTGCCAGCAGTCTCCTTGGCCCCTCCACCGGAGAGACCCAGTACTTC	CASSLLGPSTGETQYF
.	.	TRBJ2-5	TRBV5-4	TGTGCCAGCAGCTTCCAGGGTCAAGAGACCCAGTACTTC	CASSFQGQETQYF
.	.	TRBJ2-4	TRBV28	TGTGCCAGCAGTGGCAGAGCCAAAAACATTCAGTACTTC	CASSGRAKNIQYF
.	TRBD1	TRBJ1-2	TRBV4-2	TGTGCCAGCAGCGATCAGACAGGGGTAGAAGGCTATGGCTACACCTTC	CASSDQTGVEGYGYTF
.	.	TRBJ1-1	TRBV11-3	TGTGCCAGCAGCCCGGGGGGGGCTGGGGTCATGAACACTGAAGCTTTCTTT	CASSPGGAGVMNTEAFF
few	.	TRBJ2-3	TRBV19	TGTGCCAGTAGTATGGCCCACGTTGTGATAGGGGATACGCAGTATTTT	CASSMAHVVIGDTQYF
.	.	TRBJ2-5	TRBV28	TGTGCCAGCAGCCCGGGGGAGACCCAGTACTTC	CASSPGETQYF
.	TRBD1	TRBJ2-1	TRBV15	TGTGCCACCAGCAGACACGGACAGGGTCGGGGGAATGAGCAGTTCTTC	CATSRHGQGRGNEQFF
.	TRBD1	TRBJ2-7	TRBV6-5	TGTGCCAGCAGTTACTCGAAGGGGACAGAGCGATCCGGAGAGTACTTC	CASSYSKGTERSGEYF
.	.	TRBJ2-7	TRBV28	TGTGCCAGCAGCCCCCCGGGATCGGGGTTTCACGAGCAGTACTTC	CASSPPGSGFHEQYF
.	TRBD2	TRBJ2-1	TRBV5-1	TGCGCCAGCAGCTCTGGACTAGCGGGAACTACGTGGAATGAGCAGTTCTTC	CASSSGLAGTTWNEQFF
.	.	TRBJ1-4	TRBV15	TGTGCCACCAGCTGGGGGGCAACTAATGAAAAACTGTTTTTT	CATSWGATNEKLFF
.	.	TRBJ1-3	TRBV19	TGTGCCAGTACGCGGCGTAACTCTGGAAACACCATATATTTT	CASTRRNSGNTIYF
.	.	TRBJ1-2	TRBV29-1	TGCAGCGTTGAAGTCCCTGACAGCTATGGCTACACCTTC	CSVEVPDSYGYTF
.	TRBD1	TRBJ2-3	TRBV9	TGTGCCAGCAGCGTAGGTGGGACAGGGTCAGATACGCAGTATTTT	CASSVGGTGSDTQYF
.	.	TRBJ2-7	TRBV5-1	TGCGCCAGCAGCCTATTCGGGACGGACTCCTACGAGCAGTACTTC	CASSLFGTDSYEQYF
.	TRBD1	TRBJ1-1	TRBV27	TGTGCCAGCAGTCGACCGGGACAGGGAGAAGCTTTCTTT	CASSRPGQGEAFF
.	.	TRBJ2-3	TRBV6-5	TGTGCCAGCAAGGCAGGACAGAGCACAGATACGCAGTATTTT	CASKAGQSTDTQYF
.	.	TRBJ2-2	TRBV4-2	TGTGCCAGCAGCCAAATTCTAGCGAGCACCGGGGAGCTGTTTTTT	CASSQILASTGELFF